This T cell receptor beta chain was sequenced for a study of vaccination effects on CD4 cells after COVID-19. Study overall: It was a median of 72 days after the second dose that post-vaccine samples were obtained.

This CDR3 has 17 amino acids. V shed 0 bases and J shed 4 bases, with 13 bases lying between them. Per germline, CDR1 MGHRA and CDR2 YSYEKL. The ViraFEST assay expanded antigen-specific CD4+ T cells with viral peptide pools before sequencing. Scientists isolated CD4+ T cells after an approximately 11-day culture period ended. Two doses of either BNT162b2 or mRNA-1273 were given to each participant. For each well, roughly 2 million PBMC were cultured with about 10 IU/ml IL-2 and 9.5 to 10 ug/ml peptides. In the cultures, half the medium was exchanged for IL-2 medium on days 3 and 7. This clone was recorded once. The antigen remains undetermined. Generated by immunoSEQ multiplex PCR, the TCRdb table keeps only in-frame clones and is missing some. There are about 24,000 clones in the sample; 75% to 85% occur only once, and roughly 5.7% lies in the top ten. Findings and limits, study-wide: Cross-reactivity with common cold coronaviruses was shown by only 1 of 255 vaccine-induced clones in healthy vaccinees.

The TCR sequence derives from a human donor who received a COVID-19 vaccine. Some clones in this sample may be carry-over from other donors' samples. The genes are TRBV4-1 and TRBJ2-6; the D gene is possibly TRBD1 (5 bases). Sequences were derived from CD4+ T cells from PBMCs cultured with SARS-CoV-2 spike peptides, sampled after COVID-19 vaccination. CDR3: CASSQERKGPGANVLTF. Here the CDR3 DNA reads TGCGCCAGCAGCCAAGAAAGAAAGGGGCCCGGGGCCAACGTCCTGACTTTC.